The 3 T cell receptor beta chains given below trace back to one sample, sequenced in a study of cytomegalovirus exposure and HLA in healthy donors. PCR amplification relied on 60 Vbeta primers (plus 13 Jbeta primers). TCRdb keeps only in-frame clones here, not all; method: immunoSEQ multiplex PCR. Here the sample spans about 150,000 clones, approximately 80% being singletons. Source material: PBMCs. These TCRs come from a man aged 25 to 45 in good health and CMV-seronegative.

The chain has TRBV19 and TRBJ1-2; 9 bases agree with TRBD1. Germline trimming cut 4 bases from V and 7 bases from J; bases unmatched to any gene: 4. The CDR3 spans 13 residues. Germline V gene data show CDR1 as LNHDA and CDR2 as SQIVND (reference sequence). CDR3 loop: CASSTRTGVGYTF. The CDR3, as DNA: TGTGCCAGTAGTACCCGGACAGGGGTTGGCTACACCTTC.

In DNA, the CDR3 is TGTGCCAGCAGCTTTAGACAGGGGAACACTGAAGCTTTCTTT. Translated, it gives CASSFRQGNTEAFF. The genes are TRBV7-8 and TRBJ1-1; 7 nucleotides match TRBD1. Germline V gene data show CDR1 as SGHVS and CDR2 as FQNEAQ. The CDR3 extends over 14 amino acids. V lost 3 bases to trimming and J lost 1 base; unmatched junction nucleotides: 2. Drawing the rest from reference TRBV7-8 and TRBJ1-1, the complete variable domain is GAGVSQSPRYKVAKRGQDVALRCDPISGHVSLFWYQQALGQGPEFLTYFQNEAQLDKSGLPSDRFFAERPEGSVSTLKIQRTQQEDSAVYLCASSFRQGNTEAFFGQGTRLTVV.

Note on this clone: At one boundary the junction diverges from the germline segment, which might be a read error. The rearrangement uses TRBV7-9 and TRBJ1-1; D remains unclear. The germline CDR1 and CDR2 sequences are SEHNR and FQNEAQ (reference sequence). This CDR3 is built from 11 residues. As DNA, the CDR3 is TGTGCAAGCAGCTTGTTGCGAGTAGCTTTCTTT. Amino acid sequence: CASSLLRVAFF. Full variable domain (missing parts from reference TRBV7-9 and TRBJ1-1): DTGVSQNPRHKITKRGQNVTFRCDPISEHNRLYWYRQTLGQGPEFLTYFQNEAQLEKSRLLSDRFSAERPKGSFSTLEIQRTEQGDSAMYLCASSLLRVAFFGQGTRLTVV.